These 31 T cell receptor beta chains were sequenced from one sample in a study of response to subunit inactivated influenza vaccine. TCRdb fed the RT-PCR reads into MiXCR, producing one record per CDR3 protein. This table has 500,000 to 600,000 distinct CDR3 sequences, around 11% appearing once. This sample comprised PBMCs from blood, obtained on the day of vaccination. The receptors stem from a man aged 50-60 years who received an inactivated influenza vaccine.

The sample holds many counts of this clonotype. This chain joins TRBV18 and TRBJ1-2; 9 nucleotides match TRBD1. Germline lookup yields CDR1 KGHSH and CDR2 LQKENI. After removal of 0 bases from V and 5 bases from J, the junction contained 4 bases not matched to a gene. CDR3 length: 15 amino acids. The CDR3 DNA reads as TGTGCCAGCTCACCACCCGGACAGGGGAAATATGGCTACACCTTC. Translation: CASSPPGQGKYGYTF.

The rearrangement joins TRBV24-1 to TRBJ2-2, with D possibly matching TRBD1 (5 bases). This CDR3 has 15 amino acids. CDR1 KGHDR and CDR2 SFDVKD come from the germline V gene. V lost 9 bases to trimming and J lost 6 bases, with 19 bases between them. The CDR3 loop is CATDQGSQFPGELFF. For the CDR3, the DNA is TGTGCCACCGACCAGGGATCCCAATTTCCCGGGGAGCTGTTTTTT.

The chain recombines TRBV15 with TRBJ2-3; TRBD1 is a possible D gene (5 bases). Germline CDR1 and CDR2: LNHNV and YYDKDF (reference sequence). The CDR3 is made up of 13 amino acids. Trimming removed 1 base from V and 7 bases from J, with 9 bases in between. CDR3 region: CATSRVGVNTQYF. CDR3 DNA sequence: TGTGCCACCAGCAGAGTAGGGGTGAATACGCAGTATTTT.

A few counts support this clonotype. The chain recombines TRBV15 with TRBJ2-1, with a tentative D call TRBD2 (6 bases). V was trimmed by 1 base and J by 0 bases, leaving 10 bases between them. The CDR3 runs 16 residues. The germline V gene has CDR1 LNHNV and CDR2 YYDKDF (reference sequence). The CDR3 bases are TGTGCCACCAGCAGAGGCGGGACGAGCTCCTACAATGAGCAGTTCTTC. Its translation: CATSRGGTSSYNEQFF.

A few counts support this clonotype. This chain connects TRBV28 to TRBJ2-7; D uncertain. The ends were cut back, 6 bases at V and 6 bases at J, with 9 bases in the middle. From germline, CDR1 is MDHEN and CDR2 SYDVKM. The CDR3 covers 11 residues. The chain's CDR3 is CASSHVIEQYF. The CDR3 DNA is TGTGCCAGCAGCCATGTAATCGAGCAGTACTTC.

This clonotype was detected ten times or more. This rearrangement joins TRBV3-1 to TRBJ1-1; no clear D gene. Germline V lookup: CDR1 LGHDT, CDR2 YNNKEL (reference sequence). V gave up 0 bases and J gave up 1 base, with 9 bases separating them. The CDR3 length is 15 residues. The CDR3 nucleotides read TGTGCCAGCAGCCAAGATTACAGTACGAACACTGAAGCTTTCTTT. This sequence encodes CASSQDYSTNTEAFF.

The chain links TRBV29-1 to TRBJ2-1; 8 bases fit TRBD2. This CDR3 has 14 amino acids. The junction had 6 bases not matched to a gene; V was cut back by 4 bases and J by 4 bases. CDR1 and CDR2 from the germline V gene are SQVTM and ANQGSEA. CDR3 DNA sequence: TGCAGCGTTGGGCTAGCGGGTACATACAATGAGCAGTTCTTC. Protein product: CSVGLAGTYNEQFF.

This clonotype was seen only a few times. The chain is built from TRBV12-3 or TRBV12-4 and TRBJ1-2; the D is unclear. The CDR3 consists of 13 residues. Trimming removed 8 bases at V and 0 bases at J, with 10 bases between. CDR3 residues: CASRPPANYGYTF. CDR3 nucleotide sequence: TGTGCCAGCCGCCCGCCAGCTAACTATGGCTACACCTTC.

The rearrangement joins TRBV25-1 to TRBJ2-1; D not resolved. Trimming shortened V by 7 bases and J by 4 bases, and 17 bases separated the two germline ends. The CDR3 has 15 residues. The germline CDR1 and CDR2 sequences are MGHDK and SYGVNS. The CDR3 loop is CASTPPERPYNEQFF. The CDR3 DNA is TGTGCCAGCACCCCACCCGAGAGGCCGTACAATGAGCAGTTCTTC.

This clonotype turned up a few times. The gene calls are TRBV29-1 and TRBJ2-3; no reliable D call. V lost 7 bases and J lost 0, with 8 bases in between. CDR1 is SQVTM and CDR2 is ANQGSEA in the germline V gene. The CDR3 contains 12 residues. The CDR3 is CSADGSTDTQYF. The CDR3 coding sequence is TGCAGCGCTGACGGGAGCACAGATACGCAGTATTTT.

The rearrangement links TRBV10-1 to TRBJ2-1, with D possibly TRBD1 on 7 matching bases. The CDR3 has 14 amino acids. The V and J ends lost 6 bases and 2 bases respectively, with 11 bases between them. The V gene's germline CDR1 is WNHNN and CDR2 SYGVQD (reference sequence). The CDR3 here is CASSGGQPYNEQFF. The CDR3, as DNA: TGCGCCAGCAGCGGGGGACAGCCCTACAATGAGCAGTTCTTC.

The rearrangement links TRBV25-1 to TRBJ2-1; D is perhaps TRBD1 (5 bases). The CDR3 is 13 amino acids. V was pared by 7 bases and J by 8 bases, with 15 bases between. In germline, CDR1 is MGHDK, CDR2 SYGVNS. The CDR3 here is CASNRQGDDEQFF. As DNA, the CDR3 is TGTGCCAGCAACCGACAAGGGGATGATGAGCAGTTCTTC.

In its sample, this clonotype was seen many times. The chain employs TRBV7-9 and TRBJ2-5; 7 nucleotides align to TRBD1. The CDR3 loop spans 15 amino acids. V shed 0 bases and J 4 bases; nucleotides not matched to a gene: 5. Germline V CDR1 and CDR2: SEHNR, FQNEAQ (reference sequence). DNA for the CDR3: TGTGCCAGCAGCTTAGCACAGGGGTCGGGAGAGACCCAGTACTTC. Amino acids: CASSLAQGSGETQYF.

V is TRBV7-2 and J is TRBJ2-2; 11 positions agree with TRBD2. The V segment lost 6 bases and the J segment 6 bases; nucleotides outside the gene matches: 6. The CDR3 runs to 15 residues. Germline CDR1 reads SGHTA; CDR2 reads FQGNSA. The CDR3 loop is CASRLLAGDAGELFF. The DNA of the CDR3 is TGTGCCAGCAGATTACTAGCGGGAGACGCCGGGGAGCTGTTTTTT.

This clonotype was observed a few times. This rearrangement joins TRBV4-3 to TRBJ2-5; TRBD2 matches 11 bases. The CDR3 runs to 18 residues. CDR1 and CDR2 (germline): LGHNA, YSLEER. V shed 0 bases, J shed 5 bases, and the junction held 11 bases outside the gene matches. The CDR3 sequence: CASSQDGVAGGVRETQYF. The CDR3 bases are TGCGCCAGCAGCCAAGATGGGGTAGCGGGGGGGGTTCGGGAGACCCAGTACTTC.

In this sample, this clonotype turned up a few times. The chain carries TRBV4-1 and TRBJ2-3, with 9 bases aligning to TRBD2. The CDR3 extends over 17 amino acids. The V segment lost 3 bases and the J segment 2 bases; nucleotides outside the gene matches: 9. CDR1 MGHRA and CDR2 YSYEKL come from the germline V gene. CDR3 residues: CASSQDQTSGDTDTQYF. CDR3 in DNA: TGCGCCAGCAGCCAGGACCAGACTAGCGGAGACACAGATACGCAGTATTTT.

The V gene is TRBV7-6, the J gene TRBJ2-7, with 10 bases identical to TRBD2. The junction had 4 bases not matched to a gene; V was cut back by 5 bases and J by 0 bases. CDR1 is SGHVS, CDR2 FNYEAQ, per germline. This CDR3 spans 15 amino acids. The CDR3 DNA reads TGTGCCAGCAGCGCTAGCGGGAGCGGCTCCTACGAGCAGTACTTC. It encodes CASSASGSGSYEQYF.

This clonotype was found many times. J is TRBJ2-1 and V is TRBV11-3; weak D call: TRBD2 (5 bases). CDR1 SGHNT and CDR2 YENEEA come from the germline V gene. V was trimmed by 3 bases and J by 0 bases, leaving 9 bases between them. CDR3 length: 15 amino acids. This CDR3 is CASSLRVSSYNEQFF. Written as DNA, the CDR3 is TGTGCCAGCAGCTTGCGGGTGAGCTCCTACAATGAGCAGTTCTTC. Drawing the rest from reference TRBV11-3 and TRBJ2-1, the complete variable domain is EAGVVQSPRYKIIEKKQPVAFWCNPISGHNTLYWYLQNLGQGPELLIRYENEEAVDDSQLPKDRFSAERLKGVDSTLKIQPAELGDSAVYLCASSLRVSSYNEQFFGPGTRLTVL.

This clonotype was found a few times. The chain has TRBV4-3 and TRBJ2-5, with 12 nucleotides matching TRBD2. This CDR3 comprises 18 residues. Trimming cost V 0 bases and J 4 bases; bases outside gene matches: 9. Germline V CDR1 and CDR2: LGHNA, YSLEER. The CDR3 nucleotides are TGCGCCAGCAGCCAAGATGTCGGAGTGACTAGCGGGAGAGAGACCCAGTACTTC. Translated: CASSQDVGVTSGRETQYF.

This clonotype was counted ten times or more. The chain has TRBV4-1 and TRBJ1-1; no definite D call. Trimming removed 4 bases at V and 1 base at J, with 10 bases between. The CDR3 has 14 amino acids. In germline, CDR1 is MGHRA, CDR2 YSYEKL. The DNA of the CDR3 is TGCGCCAGCAGCCTCATCGGGCGGAACACTGAAGCTTTCTTT. Translating gives CASSLIGRNTEAFF.

This clonotype has only a few counts. The chain has TRBV29-1 and TRBJ1-4; possible D gene TRBD1, 5 bases. The germline V and J ends were trimmed by 3 bases and 12 bases, with 17 bases remaining between them. CDR1 is SQVTM and CDR2 is ANQGSEA in the germline V gene. This CDR3 region has 13 residues. The CDR3 nucleotides read TGCAGCGTTGATCGGGGAGGGACCGGGCAACTGTTTTTT. Translating it yields CSVDRGGTGQLFF.

This clonotype was detected only a few times. The chain links TRBV5-1 to TRBJ2-6; 9 positions agree with TRBD1. This CDR3 contains 18 residues. Trimming at V came to 4 bases and at J to 4 bases, leaving 12 bases not matched to a gene. Germline V gene data show CDR1 as SGHRS and CDR2 as YFSETQ. The CDR3 is CASSPGQGTPSGANVLTF. The DNA for the CDR3 is TGCGCCAGCAGCCCGGGACAGGGAACCCCGTCGGGGGCCAACGTCCTGACTTTC.

This clonotype was seen many times. The V gene is TRBV4-3, the J gene TRBJ1-1, with 9 bases aligning to TRBD1. Germline V gene lookup returns CDR1 LGHNA and CDR2 YSLEER. This CDR3 has 17 residues. V shed 3 bases and J 5 bases; nucleotides not matched to a gene: 13. DNA for the CDR3: TGCGCCAGCAGCCACCAAGGAGGGACAGGGAAGGGGACTGAAGCTTTCTTT. Its protein product is CASSHQGGTGKGTEAFF.

The chain employs TRBV5-1 and TRBJ2-1; D call uncertain. The CDR3 totals 12 residues. CDR1 is SGHRS and CDR2 is YFSETQ in the germline V gene. V dropped 0 bases and J dropped 12 bases, with 10 bases sitting between them. The CDR3, as DNA: TGCGCCAGCAGCTTGGTCTTCCCCCTGCAGTTCTTC. It codes for CASSLVFPLQFF.

This chain joins TRBV5-1 and TRBJ1-1; D gene uncertain. Germline lookup yields CDR1 SGHRS and CDR2 YFSETQ. This CDR3 comprises 16 residues. The V gene lost 0 bases and the J gene lost 1 base, with 13 bases spanning the gap. In nucleotides, the CDR3 is TGCGCCAGCAGCTTGGTTTCCGGCGGCTCGAACACTGAAGCTTTCTTT. It encodes CASSLVSGGSNTEAFF.

This clonotype was seen more than once but under ten times. The chain combines TRBV6-2 or TRBV6-3 with TRBJ2-2; 10 bases are a match to TRBD1. The germline gives CDR1 MNHEY, CDR2 SVGEGT. There are 16 residues in the CDR3. V lost 2 bases to trimming and J lost 7 bases; unmatched junction nucleotides: 7. CDR3 sequence: CASSYLDRGRIGELFF. As DNA, the CDR3 is TGTGCCAGCAGTTACCTCGACAGGGGGCGGATCGGGGAGCTGTTTTTT.

This clonotype was seen just once. This chain connects TRBV29-1 to TRBJ2-5; D assignment may be TRBD1 or TRBD2 (5 bases each). V was clipped by 3 bases and J by 3 bases, with 11 bases between them. CDR3 length: 13 amino acids. CDR1 is SQVTM, CDR2 ANQGSEA, per germline. In nucleotides, the CDR3 is TGCAGCGTTGAGACTATCAGGGAAGAGACCCAGTACTTC. Translated, it gives CSVETIREETQYF.

The table lists this clonotype with a few counts. The CDR3 is CSAQGVISSDTQYF. The DNA of the CDR3 is TGCAGTGCTCAGGGGGTTATTAGCTCAGATACGCAGTATTTT. This chain links TRBV20-1 with TRBJ2-3; 7 nucleotides agree with TRBD1. V dropped 5 bases and J dropped 4; count of bases not matched to a gene: 9. The CDR3 is 14 residues long. CDR1 is DFQATT and CDR2 is SNEGSKA in the germline V gene (reference sequence).

The rearrangement uses TRBV4-2 and TRBJ2-7, with TRBD1 as a possible D gene (6 bases). The CDR3 is made up of 15 amino acids. With 5 bases removed from V and 3 bases from J, the gap between germline ends came to 17 bases. The V gene's germline CDR1 is LGHNA and CDR2 YNFKEQ. This CDR3 is CASSSRDKGDYEQYF. CDR3 nucleotides: TGTGCCAGCAGCTCCCGGGACAAGGGGGACTACGAGCAGTACTTC.

This clonotype occurred a few times. The chain has TRBV6-1 and TRBJ1-4, with 10 bases aligning to TRBD1. Germline lookup yields CDR1 MNHNS and CDR2 SASEGT. This CDR3 has 15 amino acids. V dropped 6 bases and J dropped 2; count of bases not matched to a gene: 3. As DNA, the CDR3 is TGTGCCAGCAGCCGACAGGGGGCTACTAATGAAAAACTGTTTTTT. It encodes CASSRQGATNEKLFF.

This clonotype was seen repeatedly, ten times or more. The chain carries TRBV9 and TRBJ2-3; D gene unclear. V lost 0 bases, J lost 2 bases, and 10 bases lay in between. Per the germline V gene, CDR1 is SGDLS and CDR2 is YYNGEE. The CDR3 has 15 residues. The CDR3 sequence is CASSVAGQATDTQYF. For the CDR3, the DNA is TGTGCCAGCAGCGTAGCTGGCCAGGCCACAGATACGCAGTATTTT.